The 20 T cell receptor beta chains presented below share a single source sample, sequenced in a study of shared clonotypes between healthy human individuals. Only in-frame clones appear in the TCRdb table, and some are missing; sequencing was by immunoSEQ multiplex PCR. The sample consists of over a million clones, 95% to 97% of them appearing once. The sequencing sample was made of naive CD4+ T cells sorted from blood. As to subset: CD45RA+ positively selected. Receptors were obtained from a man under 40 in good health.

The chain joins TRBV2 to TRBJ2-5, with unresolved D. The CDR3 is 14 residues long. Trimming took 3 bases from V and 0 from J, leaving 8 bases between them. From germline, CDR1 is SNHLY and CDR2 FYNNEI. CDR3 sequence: CASSDGVYQETQYF. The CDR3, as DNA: TGTGCCAGCAGTGATGGGGTGTACCAAGAGACCCAGTACTTC.

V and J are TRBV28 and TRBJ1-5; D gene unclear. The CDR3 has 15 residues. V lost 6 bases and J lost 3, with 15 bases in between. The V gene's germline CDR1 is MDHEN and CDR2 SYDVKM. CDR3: CASSRSRGYNQPQHF. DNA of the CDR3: TGTGCCAGCAGCCGAAGTCGGGGTTACAATCAGCCCCAGCATTTT.

As DNA, the CDR3 is TGTGCCAGCAGCCAGGGGCTGGGCACTGAAGCTTTCTTT. Its translation is CASSQGLGTEAFF. The chain is built from TRBV11-1 and TRBJ1-1; possibly TRBD1 for D (6 bases). The V end lost 5 bases, the J end lost 4 bases, and 11 bases lay between the germline ends. The CDR3 length is 13 residues. CDR1 SGHAT and CDR2 FQDESV come from the germline V gene (reference sequence).

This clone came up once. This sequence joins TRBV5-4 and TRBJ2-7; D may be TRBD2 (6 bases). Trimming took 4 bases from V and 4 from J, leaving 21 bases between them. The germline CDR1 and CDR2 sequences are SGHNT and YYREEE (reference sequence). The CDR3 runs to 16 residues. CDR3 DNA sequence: TGTGCCAGCAGCCAAAGGATAGCGGAGAGAGAGTACGAGCAGTACTTC. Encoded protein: CASSQRIAEREYEQYF.

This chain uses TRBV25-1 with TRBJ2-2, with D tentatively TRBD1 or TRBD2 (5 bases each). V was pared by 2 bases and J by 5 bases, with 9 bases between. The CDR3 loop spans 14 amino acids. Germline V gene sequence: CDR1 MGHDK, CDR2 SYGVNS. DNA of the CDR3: TGTGCCAGCAGTGAAAGGGGAGAGACCGGGGAGCTGTTTTTT. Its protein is CASSERGETGELFF.

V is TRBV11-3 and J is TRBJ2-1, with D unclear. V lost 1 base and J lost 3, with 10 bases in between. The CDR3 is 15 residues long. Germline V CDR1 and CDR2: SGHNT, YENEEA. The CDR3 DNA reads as TGTGCCAGCAGCTTAGCGGGCACGGGCTACAATGAGCAGTTCTTC. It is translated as CASSLAGTGYNEQFF.

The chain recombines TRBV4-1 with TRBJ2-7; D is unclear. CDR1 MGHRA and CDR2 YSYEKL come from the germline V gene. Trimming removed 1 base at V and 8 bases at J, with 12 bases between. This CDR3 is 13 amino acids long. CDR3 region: CASSQVIGSQQYF. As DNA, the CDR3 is TGCGCCAGCAGCCAAGTAATAGGGTCCCAGCAGTACTTC.

CDR3 nucleotide sequence: TGTGCCAGTAGTACCTGGACAGGGGTTGGAGAGACCCAGTACTTC. Translated: CASSTWTGVGETQYF. The chain links TRBV19 to TRBJ2-5; 9 bases line up with TRBD1. The CDR3 has 15 amino acids. V dropped 4 bases and J dropped 4; count of bases not matched to a gene: 7. Germline CDR1 LNHDA, CDR2 SQIVND (reference sequence). Together with reference TRBV19 and TRBJ2-5, the CDR3 gives the full variable domain: DGGITQSPKYLFRKEGQNVTLSCEQNLNHDAMYWYRQDPGQGLRLIYYSQIVNDFQKGDIAEGYSVSREKKESFPLTVTSAQKNPTAFYLCASSTWTGVGETQYFGPGTRLLVL.

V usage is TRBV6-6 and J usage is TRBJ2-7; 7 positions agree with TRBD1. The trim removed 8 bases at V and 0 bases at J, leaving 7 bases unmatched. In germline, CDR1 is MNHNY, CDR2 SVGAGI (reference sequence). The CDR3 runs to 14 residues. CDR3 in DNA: TGTGCCAGCGGACAGGAGCTAAGCTCCTACGAGCAGTACTTC. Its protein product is CASGQELSSYEQYF.

In DNA, the CDR3 is TGTGCCAGCACCCCAGTCTTAGCCTCTGGAAACACCATATATTTT. Its translation is CASTPVLASGNTIYF. This chain joins TRBV6-5 and TRBJ1-3; D is unresolved. CDR1 is MNHEY, CDR2 SVGAGI, per germline. CDR3 length equals 15 residues. V shed 7 bases and J shed 0 bases, with 13 bases lying between them.

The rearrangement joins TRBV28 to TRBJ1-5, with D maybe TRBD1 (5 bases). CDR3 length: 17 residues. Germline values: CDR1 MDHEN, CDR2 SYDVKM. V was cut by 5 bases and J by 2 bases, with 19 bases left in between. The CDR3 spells CASSPPDSAPGNQPQHF. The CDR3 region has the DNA TGTGCCAGCAGTCCACCAGACAGTGCTCCTGGCAATCAGCCCCAGCATTTT.

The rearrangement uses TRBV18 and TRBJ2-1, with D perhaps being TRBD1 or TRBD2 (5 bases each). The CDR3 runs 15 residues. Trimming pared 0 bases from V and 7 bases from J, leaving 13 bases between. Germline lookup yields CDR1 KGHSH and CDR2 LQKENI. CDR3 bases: TGTGCCAGCTCACCACCGGCGGTTTGGGGGAATGAGCAGTTCTTC. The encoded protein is CASSPPAVWGNEQFF.

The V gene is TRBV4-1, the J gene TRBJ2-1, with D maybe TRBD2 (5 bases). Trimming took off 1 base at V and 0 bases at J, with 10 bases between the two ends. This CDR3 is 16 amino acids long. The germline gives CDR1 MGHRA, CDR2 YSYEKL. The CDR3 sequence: CASSQGGVNSYNEQFF. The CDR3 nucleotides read TGCGCCAGCAGCCAAGGGGGAGTGAACTCCTACAATGAGCAGTTCTTC.

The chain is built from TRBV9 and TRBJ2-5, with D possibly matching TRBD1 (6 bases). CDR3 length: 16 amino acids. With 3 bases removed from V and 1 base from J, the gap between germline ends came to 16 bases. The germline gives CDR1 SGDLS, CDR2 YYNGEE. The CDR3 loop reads CASSDRSRGFQETQYF. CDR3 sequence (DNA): TGTGCCAGCAGCGACCGATCCAGGGGATTCCAAGAGACCCAGTACTTC.

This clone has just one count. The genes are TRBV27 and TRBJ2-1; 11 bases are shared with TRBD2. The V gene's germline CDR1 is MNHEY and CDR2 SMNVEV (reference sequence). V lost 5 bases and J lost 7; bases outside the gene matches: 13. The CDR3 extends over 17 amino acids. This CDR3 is CASSPVSASGRNNEQFF. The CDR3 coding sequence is TGTGCCAGCAGTCCAGTTTCGGCTAGCGGGAGGAATAATGAGCAGTTCTTC.

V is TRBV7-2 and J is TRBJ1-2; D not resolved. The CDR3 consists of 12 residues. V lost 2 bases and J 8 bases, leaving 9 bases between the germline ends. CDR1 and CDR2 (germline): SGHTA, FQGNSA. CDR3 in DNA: TGTGCCAGCAGCTTACGGGGATTCGGCTACACCTTC. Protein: CASSLRGFGYTF.

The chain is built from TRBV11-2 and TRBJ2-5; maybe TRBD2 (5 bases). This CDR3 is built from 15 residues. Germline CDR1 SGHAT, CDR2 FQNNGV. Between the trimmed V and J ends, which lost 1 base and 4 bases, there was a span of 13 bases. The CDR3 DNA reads TGTGCCAGCAGCTTAGGGGAGAATAGGCGAGAGACCCAGTACTTC. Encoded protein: CASSLGENRRETQYF.

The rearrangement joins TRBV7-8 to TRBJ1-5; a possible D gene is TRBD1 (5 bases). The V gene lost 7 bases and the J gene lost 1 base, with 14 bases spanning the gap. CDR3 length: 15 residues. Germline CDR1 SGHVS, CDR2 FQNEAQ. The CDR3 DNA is TGTGCCAGCACTCCCGATGGGGGGAGCAATCAGCCCCAGCATTTT. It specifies CASTPDGGSNQPQHF.

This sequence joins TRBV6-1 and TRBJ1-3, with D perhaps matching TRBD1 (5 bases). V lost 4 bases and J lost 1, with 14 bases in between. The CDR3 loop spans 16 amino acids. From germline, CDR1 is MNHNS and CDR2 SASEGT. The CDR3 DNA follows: TGTGCCAGCAGTGTTCCGGGGGTGAGGTCTGGAAACACCATATATTTT. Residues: CASSVPGVRSGNTIYF.

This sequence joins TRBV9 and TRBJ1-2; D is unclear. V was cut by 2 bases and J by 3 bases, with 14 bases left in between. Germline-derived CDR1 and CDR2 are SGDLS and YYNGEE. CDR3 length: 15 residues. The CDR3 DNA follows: TGTGCCAGCAGCGTGGGATGGGGTTTTGACTATGGCTACACCTTC. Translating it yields CASSVGWGFDYGYTF. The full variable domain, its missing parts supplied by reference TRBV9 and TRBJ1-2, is DSGVTQTPKHLITATGQRVTLRCSPRSGDLSVYWYQQSLDQGLQFLIQYYNGEERAKGNILERFSAQQFPDLHSELNLSSLELGDSALYFCASSVGWGFDYGYTFGSGTRLTVV.